This T cell receptor beta chain comes out of a study of cytomegalovirus exposure and HLA in healthy donors. V lost 5 bases to trimming and J lost 6 bases, with 14 bases between them. The germline V gene encodes CDR1 SNHLY and CDR2 FYNNEI. The CDR3 totals 14 residues. This table comes from immunoSEQ multiplex PCR, and its TCRdb copy is limited to in-frame clones, with some not included. The sample contains over 150,000 clones, about 90% of which appear only once. The clonotype originates from a man aged 18 to 29 in good health and CMV-seropositive. Sequencing was performed on PBMCs. The chain uses TRBV2 and TRBJ2-1; a possible D gene is TRBD2 (6 bases). The DNA for the CDR3 is TGTGCCAGCAGTCCCACCGGGACTCGCAATGAGCAGTTCTTC. Amino acid sequence: CASSPTGTRNEQFF.